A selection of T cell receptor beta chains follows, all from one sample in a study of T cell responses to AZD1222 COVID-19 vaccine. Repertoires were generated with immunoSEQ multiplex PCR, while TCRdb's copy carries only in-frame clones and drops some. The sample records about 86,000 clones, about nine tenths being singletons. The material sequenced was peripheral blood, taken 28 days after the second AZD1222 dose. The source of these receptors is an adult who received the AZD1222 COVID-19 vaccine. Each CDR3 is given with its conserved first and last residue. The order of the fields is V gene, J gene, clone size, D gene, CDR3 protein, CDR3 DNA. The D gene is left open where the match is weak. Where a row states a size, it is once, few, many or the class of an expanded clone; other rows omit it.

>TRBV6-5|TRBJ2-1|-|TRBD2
CASRLASGGNEQFF
TGTGCCAGCAGACTAGCGAGTGGGGGTAATGAGCAGTTCTTC
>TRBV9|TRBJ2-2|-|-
CASSVSNTGELFF
TGTGCCAGCAGCGTATCCAACACCGGGGAGCTGTTTTTT
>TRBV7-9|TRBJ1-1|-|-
CASSGVEAFF
TGTGCCAGCAGCGGCGTTGAAGCTTTCTTT
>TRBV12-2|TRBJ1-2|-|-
CASRANRGPSNYGYTF
TGTGCAAGTCGCGCGAACCGGGGTCCTTCTAACTATGGCTACACCTTC
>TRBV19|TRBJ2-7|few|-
CASSLTLGGKRYEQYF
TGTGCCAGTAGCCTGACTTTGGGCGGGAAGAGATACGAGCAGTACTTC
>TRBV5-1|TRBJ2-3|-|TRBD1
CASTGTGGKDTQYF
TGCGCCAGCACGGGGACAGGGGGCAAAGATACGCAGTATTTT
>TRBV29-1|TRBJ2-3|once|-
CSVERTSDTQYF
TGCAGCGTTGAACGAACTAGCGATACGCAGTATTTT
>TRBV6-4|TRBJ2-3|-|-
CASSDPSEDTDTQYF
TGTGCCAGCAGTGACCCTAGCGAAGATACAGATACGCAGTATTTT
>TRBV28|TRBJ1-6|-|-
CASRTPARYNSPLHF
TGTGCCAGCAGAACGCCCGCCAGGTATAATTCACCCCTCCACTTT
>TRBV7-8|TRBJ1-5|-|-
CASSSTGGANQPQHF
TGTGCCAGCAGCTCTACCGGGGGGGCCAATCAGCCCCAGCATTTT
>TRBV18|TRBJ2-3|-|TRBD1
CASSPLRDSRRTDTQYF
TGTGCCAGCTCACCATTACGGGACAGTCGACGCACAGATACGCAGTATTTT
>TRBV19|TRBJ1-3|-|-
CASSTSGASNSGNTIYF
TGTGCCAGTAGTACTTCAGGGGCGTCCAACTCTGGAAACACCATATATTTT
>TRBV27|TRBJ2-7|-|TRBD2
CASSFVTSSSEQYF
TGTGCCAGCAGTTTCGTGACTAGCTCGTCTGAGCAGTACTTC
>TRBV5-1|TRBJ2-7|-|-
CASSELYDYEQYF
TGCGCCAGCAGCGAACTCTACGACTACGAGCAGTACTTC
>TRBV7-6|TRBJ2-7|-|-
CASSLVVGDGQYF
TGTGCCAGCAGCTTAGTTGTTGGGGATGGGCAGTACTTC
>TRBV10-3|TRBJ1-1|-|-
CAISGTQGATEAFF
TGTGCCATCAGTGGGACTCAGGGAGCCACTGAAGCTTTCTTT
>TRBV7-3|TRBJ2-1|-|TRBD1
CASSGQGYNEQFF
TGTGCCAGCTCGGGACAGGGTTACAATGAGCAGTTCTTC
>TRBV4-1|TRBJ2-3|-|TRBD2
CASSQAGTSNTDTQYF
TGCGCCAGCAGCCAAGCCGGGACTAGCAACACAGATACGCAGTATTTT
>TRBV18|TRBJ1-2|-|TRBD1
CASSLGQGTYGYTF
TGTGCCAGCTCTCTGGGACAGGGAACCTATGGCTACACCTTC
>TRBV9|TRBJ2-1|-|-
CASSVGATHEQFF
TGTGCCAGCAGCGTAGGAGCGACCCATGAGCAGTTCTTC
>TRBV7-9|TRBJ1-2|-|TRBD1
CASSSQGANGYTF
TGTGCCAGCAGCTCTCAGGGGGCGAATGGCTACACCTTC
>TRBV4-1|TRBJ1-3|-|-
CASSQGGNTIYF
TGCGCCAGCAGCCAGGGGGGAAACACCATATATTTT
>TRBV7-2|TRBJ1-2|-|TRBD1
CASSFRDREAYGYTF
TGTGCCAGCAGCTTCCGGGACAGGGAGGCCTATGGCTACACCTTC
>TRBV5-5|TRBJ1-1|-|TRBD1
CASSLGTGKGNTEAFF
TGTGCCAGCAGCCTAGGGACAGGGAAAGGGAACACTGAAGCTTTCTTT
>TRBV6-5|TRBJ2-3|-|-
CASSYRGPHTDTQYF
TGTGCCAGCAGTTACAGGGGTCCTCACACAGATACGCAGTATTTT
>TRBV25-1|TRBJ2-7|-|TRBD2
CASSELGLAGLYEQYF
TGTGCCAGCAGTGAATTGGGGCTAGCGGGGCTTTACGAGCAGTACTTC